This T cell receptor beta chain emerged from a study of blood T cells in healthy people across ages. Study results and limitations: The long-lived group displayed more naive CD4+ cells, plus higher diversity, than the aged donors did. Older age coincided with a roughly linear decline in TCR beta diversity per million T cells.

Turning to this clonotype: The antigen remains unidentified.

Primers used in a second PCR of about 6 to 11 cycles were a sample-barcoded 5' primer and a J-beta primer mix. Every cDNA was tagged by a template-switch adaptor with 12 random nucleotides. MiXCR, applied by TCRdb to the 5' RACE reads, yields one record per CDR3 protein. The profile shows 850,000 to 1,000,000 distinct CDR3 sequences, roughly 52% of them singletons. Germline loops: CDR1 GTSNPN, CDR2 SVGIG (reference sequence). This CDR3 is 11 amino acids long. The ends were cut back, 4 bases at V and 10 bases at J, with 11 bases in the middle. This TCR derives from a young man in good health. This chain joins TRBV30 and TRBJ2-1, with D perhaps TRBD1 (6 bases). The material sequenced was blood. The CDR3 sequence: CAWTAGDEQFF. The CDR3 DNA sequence: TGTGCCTGGACTGCAGGGGACGAGCAGTTCTTC.